This TCR beta chain is drawn from a study of CD8 T cells in Susac syndrome. The overall study: When their blood was taken, the Susac syndrome patients had either not yet had any therapy, were taking corticosteroids, or were taking intravenous immunoglobulin alone. Findings and limits, study-wide: There were approximately 15 Susac-specific public clones in total CD8+ repertoires and five or six in CD8+ TEMRA repertoires.

An amount of RNA that ranged from about 0.45 to 1 ug was reverse transcribed with random hexamers. TCRdb re-analysed the immunoSEQ multiplex PCR reads in MiXCR, keeping a single row per CDR3 protein. This sample has around 69,000 distinct CDR3 sequences, with 90% to 95% found just once. Points on this clonotype: Its antigen is unidentified.

Peripheral blood CD8+ and CD4+ T cells were profiled by TCR beta sequencing. CD8+ and CD4+ T cells were negatively isolated; TEMRA cells were FACS-enriched. Sequenced: CD8+ T cells from PBMCs. The receptor's source is a human donor with Susac syndrome.

The CDR3: CASSQIAFSYEQYF. CDR3 nucleotides: TGTGCCAGCAGCCAAATTGCTTTCTCCTACGAGCAGTACTTC. This sequence joins TRBV3-1 and TRBJ2-7; D is unclear. CDR1 LGHDT and CDR2 YNNKEL come from the germline V gene (reference sequence). V lost 2 bases and J 0 bases, leaving 8 bases between the germline ends. The CDR3 totals 14 residues.